This is a list of T cell receptor beta chains from one sample in a study of patients with pleural tuberculosis. TCRdb independently ran MiXCR on the reads; one entry per CDR3 protein. Counted here are 40,000 to 55,000 distinct CDR3 sequences, about 7.3% occurring once; the ten biggest clones make up around 15%. Every receptor here comes from a human donor with pleural tuberculosis. The CDR3 runs from the conserved cysteine through the conserved F or W. D genes are given only for firm matches. The size field is filled for only some rows; it gives once, few, many or a size class.

clone_size: .
j_call: TRBJ2-4
v_call: TRBV3-1
d_call: TRBD1
cdr3_aa: CASSQRTGLAKNIQYF
cdr3_nt: TGTGCCAGCAGCCAACGGACAGGGTTAGCCAAAAACATTCAGTACTTC

clone_size: many
j_call: TRBJ2-1
v_call: TRBV12-3/TRBV12-4
d_call: .
cdr3_aa: CASSSPGRERNEQFF
cdr3_nt: TGTGCCAGCAGTTCCCCAGGGCGGGAAAGAAATGAGCAGTTCTTC

clone_size: many
j_call: TRBJ2-3
v_call: TRBV18
d_call: .
cdr3_aa: CASSPPTRTDTQYF
cdr3_nt: TGTGCCAGCTCACCCCCGACCCGAACAGATACGCAGTATTTT

clone_size: .
j_call: TRBJ2-1
v_call: TRBV19
d_call: TRBD2
cdr3_aa: CASTLGTSEHNEQFF
cdr3_nt: TGTGCCAGTACCCTGGGGACTAGCGAACACAATGAGCAGTTCTTC

clone_size: few
j_call: TRBJ2-3
v_call: TRBV2
d_call: TRBD2
cdr3_aa: CASSSGRFGTDTQYF
cdr3_nt: TGTGCCAGCAGTAGCGGGAGGTTCGGCACAGATACGCAGTATTTT

clone_size: many
j_call: TRBJ2-1
v_call: TRBV6-5
d_call: .
cdr3_aa: CASSYGDNEQFF
cdr3_nt: TGTGCCAGCAGTTACGGGGACAATGAGCAGTTCTTC

clone_size: many
j_call: TRBJ2-7
v_call: TRBV28
d_call: TRBD2
cdr3_aa: CASSLAGVNYEQYF
cdr3_nt: TGTGCCAGCAGTTTGGCGGGAGTCAACTACGAGCAGTACTTC

clone_size: many
j_call: TRBJ2-7
v_call: TRBV28
d_call: TRBD2
cdr3_aa: CASRSLAETYEQYF
cdr3_nt: TGTGCCAGCAGGAGCCTAGCGGAAACCTACGAGCAGTACTTC

clone_size: few
j_call: TRBJ2-1
v_call: TRBV12-3/TRBV12-4
d_call: .
cdr3_aa: CASSLSPNNEQFF
cdr3_nt: TGTGCCAGCAGTTTATCCCCTAACAATGAGCAGTTCTTC

clone_size: medium-sized
j_call: TRBJ1-1
v_call: TRBV7-1
d_call: .
cdr3_aa: CASSSASGPMNTEAFF
cdr3_nt: TGTGCCAGCAGCTCAGCCAGCGGGCCCATGAACACTGAAGCTTTCTTT

clone_size: many
j_call: TRBJ1-5
v_call: TRBV19
d_call: .
cdr3_aa: CASIGSNQPQHF
cdr3_nt: TGTGCCAGTATTGGGAGCAATCAGCCCCAGCATTTT

clone_size: .
j_call: TRBJ2-3
v_call: TRBV12-3/TRBV12-4
d_call: .
cdr3_aa: CASLRQQAADTQYF
cdr3_nt: TGTGCCAGCCTTCGCCAACAGGCTGCAGATACGCAGTATTTT

clone_size: many
j_call: TRBJ2-5
v_call: TRBV20-1
d_call: .
cdr3_aa: CSARARKETQYF
cdr3_nt: TGCAGTGCTAGAGCCAGAAAAGAGACCCAGTACTTC

clone_size: many
j_call: TRBJ1-1
v_call: TRBV12-3/TRBV12-4
d_call: .
cdr3_aa: CASSLIYAEVSRIAFF
cdr3_nt: TGTGCCAGCAGTTTAATTTATGCGGAGGTTAGCCGAATAGCTTTCTTT